The T cell receptor (beta chain) described here comes from a study of OX40 agonist ivuxolimab in advanced cancers. The data were produced by immunoSEQ multiplex PCR, yet TCRdb's version contains in-frame clones alone and is incomplete. The sample yields about 38,000 clones, roughly 85% seen once. The clonotype comes from an adult with an advanced solid tumor such as melanoma, head and neck, liver or kidney cancer. The specimen comprised CD4+ or CD8+ T cells sorted from blood, sampled in a trial of the OX40 agonist ivuxolimab.

The CDR3 sequence: CASSFPGDTQYF. CDR3 in DNA: TGTGCCAGCAGTTTCCCTGGGGATACGCAGTATTTT. The chain joins TRBV28 to TRBJ2-3; D is undetermined. The CDR3 is 12 amino acids. The germline CDR1 and CDR2 sequences are MDHEN and SYDVKM. V was clipped by 3 bases and J by 6 bases, with 7 bases between them.